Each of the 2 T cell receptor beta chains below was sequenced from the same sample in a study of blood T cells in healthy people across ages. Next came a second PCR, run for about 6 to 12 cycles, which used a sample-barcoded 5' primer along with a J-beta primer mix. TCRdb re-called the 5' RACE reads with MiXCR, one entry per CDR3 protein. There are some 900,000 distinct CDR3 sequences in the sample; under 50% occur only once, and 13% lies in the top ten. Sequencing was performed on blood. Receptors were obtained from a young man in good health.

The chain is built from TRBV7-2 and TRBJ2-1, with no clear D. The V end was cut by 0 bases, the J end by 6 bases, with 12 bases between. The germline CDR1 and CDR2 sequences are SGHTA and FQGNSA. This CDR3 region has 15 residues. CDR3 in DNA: TGTGCCAGCAGCTTAGCGCTAGAAGGGATCAATGAGCAGTTCTTC. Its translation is CASSLALEGINEQFF.

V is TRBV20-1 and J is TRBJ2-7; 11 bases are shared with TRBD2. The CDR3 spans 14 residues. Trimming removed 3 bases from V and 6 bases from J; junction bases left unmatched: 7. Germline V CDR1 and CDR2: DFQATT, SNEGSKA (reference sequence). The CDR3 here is CSASTSGGLTEQYF. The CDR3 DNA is TGCAGTGCTAGTACTAGCGGGGGATTGACCGAGCAGTACTTC.